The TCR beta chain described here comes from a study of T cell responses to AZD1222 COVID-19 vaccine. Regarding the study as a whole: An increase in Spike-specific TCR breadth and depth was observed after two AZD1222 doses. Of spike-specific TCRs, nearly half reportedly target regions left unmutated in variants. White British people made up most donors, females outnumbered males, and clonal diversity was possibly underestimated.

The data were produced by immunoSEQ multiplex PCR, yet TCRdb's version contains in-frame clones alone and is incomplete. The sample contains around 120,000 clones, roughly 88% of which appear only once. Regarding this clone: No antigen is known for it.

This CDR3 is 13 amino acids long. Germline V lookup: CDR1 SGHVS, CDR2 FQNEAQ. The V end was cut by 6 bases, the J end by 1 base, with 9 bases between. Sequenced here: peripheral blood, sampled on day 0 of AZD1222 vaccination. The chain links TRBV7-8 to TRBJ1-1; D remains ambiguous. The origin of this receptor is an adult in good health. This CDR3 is CASRRDRNTEAFF. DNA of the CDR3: TGTGCCAGCAGACGAGATCGGAACACTGAAGCTTTCTTT.